Presented here are 27 T cell receptor beta chains from one specimen sequenced in a study of T cell responses to AZD1222 COVID-19 vaccine. Method: immunoSEQ multiplex PCR; TCRdb's copy keeps in-frame clones and lacks some. Of around 160,000 clones listed, around 90% are singletons. This sample comprised peripheral blood, obtained 28 days after the second AZD1222 dose. These receptors all come from an adult who received the AZD1222 COVID-19 vaccine.

V and J are TRBV30 and TRBJ2-2; D is unclear. Trimming left V 0 bases short and J 4 bases short, with 15 bases between. The CDR3 is 16 amino acids. CDR1 and CDR2 from the germline V gene are GTSNPN and SVGIG (reference sequence). The CDR3 sequence: CAWSVHAGVVTGELFF. CDR3 nucleotides: TGTGCCTGGAGTGTACACGCAGGTGTTGTCACCGGGGAGCTGTTTTTT.

This chain connects TRBV30 to TRBJ1-5, with no clear D. Germline assignment: CDR1 GTSNPN and CDR2 SVGIG (reference sequence). V was shortened by 2 bases and J by 4 bases, with 9 bases between the two germline ends. The CDR3 has 13 residues. The CDR3 reads CAWSPGENQPQHF. Here the CDR3 DNA reads TGTGCCTGGAGTCCCGGGGAGAATCAGCCCCAGCATTTT.

CDR3 DNA sequence: TGTGCCAGCAGCCCTATTACGGGGGGGACCGAAAAACTGTTTTTT. It codes for CASSPITGGTEKLFF. This chain connects TRBV7-8 to TRBJ1-4, with D perhaps matching TRBD1 (5 bases). Trimming removed 5 bases from V and 8 bases from J, with 18 bases in between. The CDR3 extends over 15 amino acids. The germline V gene has CDR1 SGHVS and CDR2 FQNEAQ.

This clone showed up just once. This chain joins TRBV6-4 and TRBJ2-3, with 7 bases lining up with TRBD1. V lost 6 bases to trimming and J lost 1 base; unmatched junction nucleotides: 7. This CDR3 contains 15 residues. From germline, CDR1 is MRHNA and CDR2 SNTAGT. In nucleotides, the CDR3 is TGTGCCAGCAGCCAAAAGACAGGGCGCACAGATACGCAGTATTTT. Residues: CASSQKTGRTDTQYF.

The gene calls are TRBV7-8 and TRBJ1-4; D is ambiguous. This CDR3 is 15 amino acids long. Trimming took off 3 bases at V and 0 bases at J, with 8 bases between the two ends. Germline values: CDR1 SGHVS, CDR2 FQNEAQ. Here the CDR3 reads CASSFTEATNEKLFF. CDR3 bases: TGTGCCAGCAGCTTCACAGAAGCAACTAATGAAAAACTGTTTTTT.

The rearrangement links TRBV28 to TRBJ1-2; D unclear. The germline V gene has CDR1 MDHEN and CDR2 SYDVKM. This CDR3 contains 12 residues. Trimming shortened V by 6 bases and J by 5 bases, and 10 bases separated the two germline ends. The CDR3 DNA is TGTGCCAGCAGGATACAGCTGTATGGCTACACCTTC. The encoded protein is CASRIQLYGYTF.

The chain joins TRBV4-1 to TRBJ2-1; D could derive from TRBD1 or TRBD2 (6 bases each). This CDR3 spans 16 amino acids. The ends were cut back, 0 bases at V and 2 bases at J, with 11 bases in the middle. From germline, CDR1 is MGHRA and CDR2 YSYEKL. The CDR3 loop is CASSQEGGSPYNEQFF. The CDR3 DNA reads TGCGCCAGCAGCCAAGAAGGGGGGTCACCCTACAATGAGCAGTTCTTC.

This clone was seen more than once but under ten times. The rearrangement links TRBV11-3 to TRBJ1-1, with no clear D. Germline loops: CDR1 SGHNT, CDR2 YENEEA. V lost 0 bases, J lost 4 bases, and 15 bases lay in between. The CDR3 has 16 residues. CDR3 nucleotides: TGTGCCAGCAGCTTAGACGGGCGGGGAGGGAGCACTGAAGCTTTCTTT. Amino acid sequence: CASSLDGRGGSTEAFF.

The chain joins TRBV19 to TRBJ1-3, with D possibly TRBD1 on 6 matching bases. The V end lost 3 bases, the J end lost 3 bases, and 15 bases lay between the germline ends. Germline V CDR1 and CDR2: LNHDA, SQIVND (reference sequence). This CDR3 region has 16 residues. CDR3 nucleotides: TGTGCCAGTAGTATTGGGGGCATCTCATTTGGAAACACCATATATTTT. Protein: CASSIGGISFGNTIYF.

The chain recombines TRBV7-6 with TRBJ1-4; D possibly corresponds to TRBD1 (5 bases). From germline, CDR1 is SGHVS and CDR2 FNYEAQ. V lost 2 bases, J lost 6 bases, and 13 bases lay in between. The CDR3 length is 15 residues. DNA of the CDR3: TGTGCCAGCAGCTTACTTACCAGGGAAGATGAAAAACTGTTTTTT. Its translation is CASSLLTREDEKLFF. The full variable domain, completed using reference TRBV7-6 and TRBJ1-4, is GAGVSQSPRYKVTKRGQDVALRCDPISGHVSLYWYRQALGQGPEFLTYFNYEAQQDKSGLPNDRFSAERPEGSISTLTIQRTEQRDSAMYRCASSLLTREDEKLFFGSGTQLSVL.

The chain has TRBV7-9 and TRBJ1-6, with D possibly being TRBD1 (5 bases). V was shortened by 5 bases and J by 7 bases, with 12 bases between the two germline ends. Germline V gene data show CDR1 as SEHNR and CDR2 as FQNEAQ (reference sequence). The CDR3 runs to 14 residues. The CDR3 reads CASSRRDGNSPLHF. CDR3 DNA sequence: TGTGCCAGCAGCCGCCGGGACGGCAATTCACCCCTCCACTTT. The full variable domain, with the rest looked up from reference TRBV7-9 and TRBJ1-6, is DTGVSQNPRHKITKRGQNVTFRCDPISEHNRLYWYRQTLGQGPEFLTYFQNEAQLEKSRLLSDRFSAERPKGSFSTLEIQRTEQGDSAMYLCASSRRDGNSPLHFGNGTRLTVT.

V is TRBV5-1 and J is TRBJ1-6, with 7 bases lining up with TRBD1. V was pared by 7 bases and J by 10 bases, with 14 bases of the junction left unmatched. CDR3 length equals 15 residues. Germline CDR1 and CDR2: SGHRS and YFSETQ. The CDR3 DNA sequence: TGCGCCAGCGGACGCACGACAGGGTCAGGCTCACCCCTCCACTTT. Encoded protein: CASGRTTGSGSPLHF.

This clone was seen a handful of times. The CDR3 coding sequence is TGTGCCAGCAGTTCCCGCAGGGGCGACACCGGGGAGCTGTTTTTT. This encodes CASSSRRGDTGELFF. The J gene is TRBJ2-2, the V gene TRBV14; possibly TRBD1 for D (6 bases). The CDR3 extends over 15 amino acids. Per the germline V gene, CDR1 is SGHDN and CDR2 is FVKESK. V was clipped by 6 bases and J by 3 bases, with 14 bases between them.

V usage is TRBV7-8 and J usage is TRBJ2-1, with D possibly being TRBD2 (6 bases). Germline V gene lookup returns CDR1 SGHVS and CDR2 FQNEAQ. The CDR3 contains 14 residues. The V end lost 4 bases, the J end lost 6 bases, and 13 bases lay between the germline ends. CDR3 sequence: CASSSLGLPNEQFF. In DNA, the CDR3 is TGTGCCAGCAGCTCCCTGGGACTTCCCAATGAGCAGTTCTTC. Variable domain in full (rest from reference TRBV7-8 and TRBJ2-1): GAGVSQSPRYKVAKRGQDVALRCDPISGHVSLFWYQQALGQGPEFLTYFQNEAQLDKSGLPSDRFFAERPEGSVSTLKIQRTQQEDSAVYLCASSSLGLPNEQFFGPGTRLTVL.

This chain links TRBV29-1 with TRBJ1-1; D is unclear. The CDR3 loop spans 12 amino acids. V was trimmed by 7 bases and J by 4 bases, leaving 13 bases between them. Germline assignment: CDR1 SQVTM and CDR2 ANQGSEA. In DNA form, the CDR3 reads TGCAGCGCTCAACGGGGAGGCACTGAAGCTTTCTTT. Protein: CSAQRGGTEAFF.

The rearrangement links TRBV4-1 to TRBJ2-4; 7 bases fit TRBD2. This CDR3 region has 15 residues. Germline loops: CDR1 MGHRA, CDR2 YSYEKL. V was clipped by 1 base and J by 8 bases; unmatched bases: 8. CDR3 loop: CASSQAGGGPYIQYF. Written as DNA, the CDR3 is TGCGCCAGCAGCCAAGCGGGAGGAGGTCCTTACATTCAGTACTTC.

The genes are TRBV4-2 and TRBJ2-2; a weak D match, TRBD1 (5 bases). The CDR3 loop spans 19 amino acids. V was cut by 0 bases and J by 5 bases, with 22 bases left in between. The germline CDR1 and CDR2 sequences are LGHNA and YNFKEQ. The CDR3 reads CASSQDLWGRTRRTGELFF. CDR3 nucleotides: TGTGCCAGCAGCCAAGATCTTTGGGGCCGAACACGTCGGACCGGGGAGCTGTTTTTT.

The rearrangement joins TRBV9 to TRBJ2-7; 11 bases agree with TRBD1. The V and J ends lost 0 bases and 6 bases, in that order; junction bases with no gene match: 8. The CDR3 loop spans 16 amino acids. Looked up from germline, CDR1 is SGDLS and CDR2 is YYNGEE. CDR3 bases: TGTGCCAGCAGCGTAGGGACAGGGGGCACCGGTGCCGAGCAGTACTTC. This sequence encodes CASSVGTGGTGAEQYF. Looking up the rest from reference TRBV9 and TRBJ2-7 gives the full variable domain: DSGVTQTPKHLITATGQRVTLRCSPRSGDLSVYWYQQSLDQGLQFLIQYYNGEERAKGNILERFSAQQFPDLHSELNLSSLELGDSALYFCASSVGTGGTGAEQYFGPGTRLTVT.

CDR3 nucleotide sequence: TGCGCCAGCAGTGACAGGGGGGATTCACCCCTCCACTTT. This codes for CASSDRGDSPLHF. This chain joins TRBV10-2 and TRBJ1-6; 7 nucleotides line up with TRBD1. Germline trimming cut 3 bases from V and 8 bases from J; bases unmatched to any gene: 1. Germline-derived CDR1 and CDR2 are WSHSY and SAAADI. The CDR3 runs 13 residues.

The chain links TRBV14 to TRBJ1-6; D is undetermined. Germline V lookup: CDR1 SGHDN, CDR2 FVKESK. This CDR3 has 14 amino acids. The germline V and J ends were trimmed by 5 bases and 2 bases, with 7 bases remaining between them. CDR3 protein: CASSAGTYNSPLHF. The CDR3 DNA is TGTGCCAGCAGCGCCGGAACCTATAATTCACCCCTCCACTTT.

This chain joins TRBV12-3 or TRBV12-4 and TRBJ1-1; D gene uncertain. The CDR3 has 13 residues. V was clipped by 1 base and J by 3 bases, with 6 bases between them. The CDR3 sequence: CASSLGRDTEAFF. CDR3 bases: TGTGCCAGCAGTTTAGGACGGGACACTGAAGCTTTCTTT.

The rearrangement links TRBV5-5 to TRBJ1-1; 7 bases line up with TRBD1. Germline-derived CDR1 and CDR2 are SGHKS and YYEKEE (reference sequence). The V and J ends lost 0 bases and 3 bases, in that order; junction bases with no gene match: 14. There are 18 residues in the CDR3. In DNA form, the CDR3 reads TGTGCCAGCAGCTTGGTCCCCCCTGGACAGGTTCAGGACACTGAAGCTTTCTTT. Translation: CASSLVPPGQVQDTEAFF.

The chain is built from TRBV12-3 or TRBV12-4 and TRBJ1-1; 7 bases fit TRBD1. CDR3 length equals 13 residues. The ends lost 7 bases at V and 4 bases at J; junction bases unmatched: 6. Here the CDR3 reads CASIWTGFTEAFF. Written as DNA, the CDR3 is TGTGCCAGCATCTGGACAGGCTTCACTGAAGCTTTCTTT.

The V and J genes are TRBV5-1 and TRBJ1-1, with a tentative D call TRBD1 (5 bases). The CDR3 spans 14 residues. In germline, CDR1 is SGHRS, CDR2 YFSETQ. V was cut by 5 bases and J by 5 bases, with 16 bases left in between. CDR3 bases: TGCGCCAGCAGGCGGACGGAGGGGAGTACTGAAGCTTTCTTT. Protein sequence: CASRRTEGSTEAFF. Looking up the rest from reference TRBV5-1 and TRBJ1-1 gives the full variable domain: KAGVTQTPRYLIKTRGQQVTLSCSPISGHRSVSWYQQTPGQGLQFLFEYFSETQRNKGNFPGRFSGRQFSNSRSEMNVSTLELGDSALYLCASRRTEGSTEAFFGQGTRLTVV.

The chain uses TRBV6-2 or TRBV6-3 and TRBJ1-3; D not resolved. The CDR3 totals 15 residues. The V end lost 2 bases, the J end lost 5 bases, and 13 bases lay between the germline ends. CDR1 and CDR2 from the germline V gene are MNHEY and SVGEGT. CDR3 sequence reads: CASSYESLPRNTIYF. The CDR3 bases are TGTGCCAGCAGTTACGAGTCTCTCCCCCGAAACACCATATATTTT.

The V and J genes are TRBV24-1 and TRBJ1-4; D might be TRBD1 (6 bases). Between the trimmed V and J ends, which lost 3 bases and 5 bases, there was a span of 12 bases. Looked up from germline, CDR1 is KGHDR and CDR2 is SFDVKD. The CDR3 contains 15 residues. This chain's CDR3 is CATSDQSGANEKLFF. The CDR3 DNA is TGTGCCACCAGTGATCAGTCAGGGGCAAATGAAAAACTGTTTTTT.

The chain employs TRBV30 and TRBJ2-1, with TRBD1 identical over 8 bases. V dropped 3 bases and J dropped 4; count of bases not matched to a gene: 8. The CDR3 is 15 residues long. CDR1 is GTSNPN and CDR2 is SVGIG in the germline V gene (reference sequence). The CDR3 protein is CAWSHAGTGYNEQFF. The CDR3 nucleotides read TGTGCCTGGAGCCATGCCGGGACAGGTTACAATGAGCAGTTCTTC.